This T cell receptor beta chain was captured by sequencing in a study of follicular helper T cells after annual influenza vaccination. Time point defined: 2015-2016 season, pre-vaccination. Clones were sequenced by immunoSEQ multiplex PCR, and TCRdb holds only the in-frame ones, with some missing. Among some 10,000 clones, about 82% were seen once, and the ten largest hold approximately 1.5%. J was trimmed by 5 bases and V by 0 bases; bases with no gene match: 4. This CDR3 has 15 residues. Germline lookup yields CDR1 SGHTA and CDR2 FQGTGA. The sequencing here drew on CXCR5+ CD38- circulating T follicular helper cells from blood, taken on the day of influenza vaccination. Regarding subset: circulating Tfh, non-naive CD4+CXCR5+PD-1+ (ICOS+CD38+ or ICOS-CD38-). The rearrangement joins TRBV7-3 to TRBJ2-3, with 8 bases aligning to TRBD2. This clonotype was obtained from an adult who received the influenza vaccine. Here the CDR3 reads CASSLTSGIGDTQYF. CDR3 coding DNA: TGTGCCAGCAGCTTAACTAGCGGGATCGGAGATACGCAGTATTTT.